The 14 T cell receptor beta chains below all came from one sample that was sequenced in a study of T cell changes during pregnancy in multiple sclerosis. Generated by immunoSEQ multiplex PCR, the TCRdb table keeps only in-frame clones and is missing some. In the table there are 65,000 to 75,000 clones, almost 95% of which are singletons. This specimen consisted of CD8+ T cells from peripheral blood mononuclear cells, obtained in the third trimester of pregnancy. All receptors derive from a female donor in good health, enrolled as a control in a pregnancy study.

J is TRBJ1-2 and V is TRBV4-1; possibly TRBD1 for D (6 bases). The CDR3 consists of 16 residues. CDR1 and CDR2 from the germline V gene are MGHRA and YSYEKL. The V gene lost 0 bases and the J gene lost 1 base, with 12 bases spanning the gap. Here the CDR3 reads CASSQDKGHNNYGYTF. The DNA for the CDR3 is TGCGCCAGCAGCCAAGATAAGGGACACAATAACTATGGCTACACCTTC.

This sequence joins TRBV10-1 and TRBJ1-5, with TRBD1 matching 7 bases. The junction had 18 bases not matched to a gene; V was cut back by 8 bases and J by 2 bases. The germline CDR1 and CDR2 sequences are WNHNN and SYGVQD (reference sequence). This CDR3 comprises 18 residues. The CDR3 DNA reads as TGCGCCAGCTCTAATACAGGGGCCGTAAAGGAAGGCAATCAGCCCCAGCATTTT. Residues: CASSNTGAVKEGNQPQHF.

The chain recombines TRBV30 with TRBJ1-1; 8 bases line up with TRBD1. The CDR3 sequence is 14 residues long. With 2 bases clipped from V and 3 bases from J, the junction kept 5 bases outside the gene matches. The V gene's germline CDR1 is GTSNPN and CDR2 SVGIG (reference sequence). The CDR3 loop reads CAWSIGQGYTEAFF. CDR3 DNA sequence: TGTGCCTGGAGTATCGGACAGGGATACACTGAAGCTTTCTTT.

This chain links TRBV7-9 with TRBJ2-1, with 8 positions matching TRBD1. The CDR3 loop spans 13 amino acids. The germline CDR1 and CDR2 sequences are SEHNR and FQNEAQ (reference sequence). Trimming removed 4 bases from V and 8 bases from J; junction bases left unmatched: 4. The CDR3 loop reads CASSSGTGDEQFF. The CDR3 DNA follows: TGTGCCAGCAGCTCCGGGACAGGTGATGAGCAGTTCTTC.

The CDR3 sequence: CASSSTGGADTQYF. The CDR3 DNA reads as TGTGCCAGCAGCTCAACAGGGGGCGCAGATACGCAGTATTTT. This sequence joins TRBV28 and TRBJ2-3; the match to TRBD1 covers 9 bases. The CDR3 sequence is 14 residues long. The junction had 5 bases not matched to a gene; V was cut back by 6 bases and J by 4 bases. Germline CDR1 and CDR2: MDHEN and SYDVKM.

The chain uses TRBV2 and TRBJ2-7; 8 bases agree with TRBD1. Germline CDR1 reads SNHLY; CDR2 reads FYNNEI. This CDR3 is built from 13 residues. J lost 2 bases, V lost 9 bases, and 6 bases had no gene match. In DNA, the CDR3 is TGTGCCAGGTCCGGGACAGGCCCCTACGAGCAGTACTTC. Its translation is CARSGTGPYEQYF.

The chain combines TRBV6-4 with TRBJ1-5; 9 bases align to TRBD1. The CDR3 sequence is 15 residues long. Trimming cost V 6 bases and J 7 bases; bases outside gene matches: 10. The germline V gene encodes CDR1 MRHNA and CDR2 SNTAGT. The CDR3, as DNA: TGTGCCAGCAGGGGTGGGACAGGGCCCTACCAGCCCCAGCATTTT. It yields the protein CASRGGTGPYQPQHF.

CDR3 loop: CASSLSGASGNTIYF. CDR3 nucleotide sequence: TGTGCCAGCAGTTTATCCGGTGCCTCTGGAAACACCATATATTTT. The chain couples TRBV27 to TRBJ1-3; D not certain. V lost 0 bases and J lost 0, with 6 bases in between. CDR3 size: 15 residues. Germline V gives CDR1 MNHEY, CDR2 SMNVEV (reference sequence).

In its sample, this clone was seen once. V gene TRBV14 combines with J gene TRBJ2-1, with 7 bases matching TRBD2. This CDR3 contains 16 residues. V shed 1 base and J 6 bases; nucleotides not matched to a gene: 9. Germline loops: CDR1 SGHDN, CDR2 FVKESK. CDR3 residues: CASSQALSSGINEQFF. As DNA, the CDR3 is TGTGCCAGCAGCCAAGCGCTGTCTAGCGGCATCAATGAGCAGTTCTTC. Drawing the rest from reference TRBV14 and TRBJ2-1, the complete variable domain is EAGVTQFPSHSVIEKGQTVTLRCDPISGHDNLYWYRRVMGKEIKFLLHFVKESKQDESGMPNNRFLAERTGGTYSTLKVQPAELEDSGVYFCASSQALSSGINEQFFGPGTRLTVL.

The chain carries TRBV30 and TRBJ1-2, with 10 nucleotides matching TRBD1. Germline V gene data show CDR1 as GTSNPN and CDR2 as SVGIG (reference sequence). V was pared by 2 bases and J by 4 bases, with 4 bases of the junction left unmatched. CDR3 size: 14 residues. The CDR3, as DNA: TGTGCCTGGAGTACGGGACAGGGGAGCTATGGCTACACCTTC. Translating it yields CAWSTGQGSYGYTF.

This clone was seen only a few times. The same CDR3 also results from other DNA sequences found in this sample. The chain is built from TRBV29-1 and TRBJ2-1; a weak D match, TRBD2 (5 bases). The V end was cut by 7 bases, the J end by 5 bases, with 6 bases between. Germline V gene data show CDR1 as SQVTM and CDR2 as ANQGSEA. This CDR3 comprises 10 residues. The CDR3 region has the DNA TGCAGCGGGGGAGACAATGAGCAGTTCTTC. Translation gives CSGGDNEQFF.

The genes are TRBV7-6 and TRBJ2-3; 7 bases are a match to TRBD2. The CDR3 runs to 15 residues. V gave up 1 base and J gave up 2 bases; unmatched junction bases: 3. In germline, CDR1 is SGHVS, CDR2 FNYEAQ. CDR3 in DNA: TGTGCCAGCAGCTTAGTCGGGGGGAACACAGATACGCAGTATTTT. Its protein product is CASSLVGGNTDTQYF.

J is TRBJ1-2 and V is TRBV4-1, with 9 positions matching TRBD1. The CDR3 has 17 residues. With 0 bases clipped from V and 4 bases from J, the junction kept 9 bases outside the gene matches. The germline V gene has CDR1 MGHRA and CDR2 YSYEKL. CDR3 in amino acids: CASSQDPGTGGPYGYTF. The CDR3 DNA sequence: TGCGCCAGCAGCCAAGATCCGGGTACAGGGGGCCCCTATGGCTACACCTTC.

In its sample, this clone was seen a few times. The CDR3 sequence is CATSMGTGGSYEQYF. The CDR3 nucleotides read TGTGCCACCAGCATGGGGACAGGGGGTTCCTACGAGCAGTACTTC. The V gene is TRBV15, the J gene TRBJ2-7, with 11 positions matching TRBD1. This CDR3 spans 15 amino acids. The germline gives CDR1 LNHNV, CDR2 YYDKDF (reference sequence). V dropped 4 bases and J dropped 1; count of bases not matched to a gene: 3.